What follows describes a single TCR beta chain. The target antigen is unknown. V lost 4 bases, J lost 8 bases, and 20 bases lay in between. Germline assignment: CDR1 GTSNPN and CDR2 SVGIG (reference sequence). The CDR3 has 15 amino acids. Once RNA had been extracted, it was reverse transcribed into cDNA to act as the sequencing template. The table came from immunoSEQ multiplex PCR; TCRdb's copy has only in-frame clones and leaves some out. This sample carries some 110,000 clones, less than 70% of them seen once, and the ten largest clones take around 2.7%. The data were obtained in a study of CD8+ T cells in alopecia areata. General study points: Greater clonality was observed in lesional scalp samples, especially alopecia totalis/universalis, versus normal scalp.

The clonotype originates from a human donor in good health. The sequenced sample consisted of CD4+ T cells sorted from blood. This chain uses TRBV30 with TRBJ1-4; weak D call: TRBD1 (6 bases). The CDR3, as DNA: TGTGCCTGGACAAATCCCAACAGGGTTGAAGAAAAACTGTTTTTT. It is translated as CAWTNPNRVEEKLFF.